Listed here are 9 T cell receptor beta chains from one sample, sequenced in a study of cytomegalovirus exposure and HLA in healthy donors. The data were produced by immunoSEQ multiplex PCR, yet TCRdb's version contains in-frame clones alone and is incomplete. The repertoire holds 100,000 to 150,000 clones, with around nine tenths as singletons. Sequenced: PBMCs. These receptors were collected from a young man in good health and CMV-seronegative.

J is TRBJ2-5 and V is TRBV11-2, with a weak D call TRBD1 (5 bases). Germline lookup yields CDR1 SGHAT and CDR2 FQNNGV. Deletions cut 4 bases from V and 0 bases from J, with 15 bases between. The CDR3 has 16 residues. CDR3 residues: CASSSTGQAYQETQYF. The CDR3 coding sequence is TGTGCCAGCAGCTCAACAGGACAAGCGTACCAAGAGACCCAGTACTTC.

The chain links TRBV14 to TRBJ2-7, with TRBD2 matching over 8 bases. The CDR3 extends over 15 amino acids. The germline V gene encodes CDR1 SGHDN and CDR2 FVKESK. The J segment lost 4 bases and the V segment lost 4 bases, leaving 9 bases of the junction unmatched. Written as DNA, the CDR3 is TGTGCCAGCAGCCCGAGCTTACGGGAGGGTTACGAGCAGTACTTC. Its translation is CASSPSLREGYEQYF. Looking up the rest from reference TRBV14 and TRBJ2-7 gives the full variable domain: EAGVTQFPSHSVIEKGQTVTLRCDPISGHDNLYWYRRVMGKEIKFLLHFVKESKQDESGMPNNRFLAERTGGTYSTLKVQPAELEDSGVYFCASSPSLREGYEQYFGPGTRLTVT.

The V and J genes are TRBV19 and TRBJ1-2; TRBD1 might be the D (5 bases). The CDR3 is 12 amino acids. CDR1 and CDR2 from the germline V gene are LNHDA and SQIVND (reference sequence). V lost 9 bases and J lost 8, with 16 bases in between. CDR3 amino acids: CASRAESGGYTF. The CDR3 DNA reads TGTGCCAGCAGGGCCGAGTCAGGAGGCTACACCTTC. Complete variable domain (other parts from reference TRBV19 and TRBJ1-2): DGGITQSPKYLFRKEGQNVTLSCEQNLNHDAMYWYRQDPGQGLRLIYYSQIVNDFQKGDIAEGYSVSREKKESFPLTVTSAQKNPTAFYLCASRAESGGYTFGSGTRLTVV.

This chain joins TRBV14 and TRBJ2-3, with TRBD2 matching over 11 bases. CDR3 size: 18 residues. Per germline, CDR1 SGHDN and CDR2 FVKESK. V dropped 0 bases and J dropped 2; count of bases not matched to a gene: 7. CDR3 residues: CASSQDTLAGGLTDTQYF. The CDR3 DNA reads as TGTGCCAGCAGCCAAGACACCTTAGCGGGAGGGCTCACAGATACGCAGTATTTT.

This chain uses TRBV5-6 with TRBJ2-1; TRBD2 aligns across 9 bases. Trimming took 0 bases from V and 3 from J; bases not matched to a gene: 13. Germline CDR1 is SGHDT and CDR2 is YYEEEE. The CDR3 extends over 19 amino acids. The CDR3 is CASSLASGKLGFRYNEQFF. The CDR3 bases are TGTGCCAGCAGCTTGGCTAGCGGGAAATTAGGTTTTCGCTACAATGAGCAGTTCTTC.

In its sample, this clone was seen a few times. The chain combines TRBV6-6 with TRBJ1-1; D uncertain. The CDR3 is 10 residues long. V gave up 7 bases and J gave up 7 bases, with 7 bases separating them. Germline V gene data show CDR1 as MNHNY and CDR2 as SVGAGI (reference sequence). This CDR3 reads CASTLIEAFF. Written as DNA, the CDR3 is TGTGCCAGCACCCTAATTGAAGCTTTCTTT.

CDR3 in DNA: TGTGCCAGCAGCGATTCCCCCGAACAGGGCTACTCTGGAAACACCATATATTTT. It codes for CASSDSPEQGYSGNTIYF. This sequence joins TRBV9 and TRBJ1-3; D might be TRBD1 (6 bases). Germline V gene sequence: CDR1 SGDLS, CDR2 YYNGEE. The CDR3 extends over 18 amino acids. V was clipped by 3 bases and J by 0 bases, with 19 bases between them.

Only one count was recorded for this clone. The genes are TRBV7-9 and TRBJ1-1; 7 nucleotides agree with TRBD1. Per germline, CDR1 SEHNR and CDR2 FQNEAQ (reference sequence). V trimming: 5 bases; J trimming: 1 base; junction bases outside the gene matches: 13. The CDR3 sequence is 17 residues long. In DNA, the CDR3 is TGTGCCAGCAGCACCTGGGACAGCCACCTAAAGAACACTGAAGCTTTCTTT. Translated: CASSTWDSHLKNTEAFF.

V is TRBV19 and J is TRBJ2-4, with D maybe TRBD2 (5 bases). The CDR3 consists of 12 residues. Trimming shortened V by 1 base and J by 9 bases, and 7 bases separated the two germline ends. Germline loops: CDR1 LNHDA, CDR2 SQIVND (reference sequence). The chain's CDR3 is CASSIGGAIQYF. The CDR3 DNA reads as TGTGCCAGTAGTATAGGGGGAGCCATTCAGTACTTC.